The 13 T cell receptor beta chains below were found in one sample sequenced in a study of control samples from healthy donors and cancer patients. Only in-frame clones appear in the TCRdb table, and some are missing; sequencing was by immunoSEQ multiplex PCR. In the table there are 150,000 to 200,000 clones, more than 90% of which are singletons. The material sequenced was blood. These TCRs come from a woman aged 40 to 50 in good health.

The chain couples TRBV4-1 to TRBJ2-7; a possible D gene is TRBD2 (6 bases). The CDR3 contains 13 residues. Trimming took 3 bases from V and 9 from J, leaving 15 bases between them. Germline CDR1 and CDR2: MGHRA and YSYEKL. CDR3 sequence reads: CASSQGAGQVQYF. DNA for the CDR3: TGCGCCAGCAGCCAGGGAGCGGGTCAGGTGCAGTACTTC.

The chain joins TRBV5-8 to TRBJ1-3; D is undetermined. Germline CDR1 reads SGHTS; CDR2 reads YDEGEE. The length of the CDR3 is 15 residues. Trimming took off 0 bases at V and 0 bases at J, with 7 bases between the two ends. CDR3 coding DNA: TGTGCCAGCAGCTTGGGCAGATCCTCTGGAAACACCATATATTTT. It yields the protein CASSLGRSSGNTIYF.

The chain uses TRBV7-8 and TRBJ2-5; D unclear. Trimming took off 3 bases at V and 4 bases at J, with 6 bases between the two ends. The CDR3 totals 12 residues. CDR1 SGHVS and CDR2 FQNEAQ come from the germline V gene. The DNA of the CDR3 is TGTGCCAGCAGCTTGGGTATAGAGACCCAGTACTTC. It is translated as CASSLGIETQYF.

The chain recombines TRBV13 with TRBJ1-4; 7 bases are a match to TRBD1. Looked up from germline, CDR1 is PRHDT and CDR2 is FYEKMQ (reference sequence). The J segment lost 5 bases and the V segment lost 5 bases, leaving 2 bases of the junction unmatched. CDR3 length: 13 residues. The CDR3, as DNA: TGTGCCAGCAGCCGGGGACAGAATGAAAAACTGTTTTTT. It encodes CASSRGQNEKLFF.

V and J are TRBV4-1 and TRBJ1-3; the D is unclear. V was cut by 4 bases and J by 2 bases, with 12 bases left in between. The CDR3 length is 15 residues. Looked up from germline, CDR1 is MGHRA and CDR2 is YSYEKL. The CDR3 sequence is CASSRLGITGNTIYF. CDR3 nucleotides: TGCGCCAGCAGCCGCCTCGGGATAACTGGAAACACCATATATTTT.

V usage is TRBV3-1 (or the pseudogene TRBV3-2) and J usage is TRBJ2-1; D is ambiguous. The CDR3 consists of 13 residues. In germline, CDR1 is LGHDT, CDR2 YNNKEL (reference sequence). Trimming pared 2 bases from V and 11 bases from J, leaving 13 bases between. The CDR3 sequence: CASSQYQLYQQFF. The CDR3 DNA reads TGTGCCAGCAGCCAATATCAGCTTTATCAGCAGTTCTTC.

This clone came up a few times. The genes are TRBV24-1 and TRBJ1-5, with D hard to call. Germline-derived CDR1 and CDR2 are KGHDR and SFDVKD. The length of the CDR3 is 13 residues. The V gene lost 9 bases and the J gene lost 4 bases, with 12 bases spanning the gap. CDR3 DNA sequence: TGTGCCACCCGCAGTCTGGGGAATCAGCCCCAGCATTTT. Translated, it gives CATRSLGNQPQHF.

The chain uses TRBV12-3 or TRBV12-4 and TRBJ1-2; no firm D call. The CDR3 spans 12 residues. The V end was cut by 2 bases, the J end by 6 bases, with 7 bases between. The CDR3 sequence is CASSLRWDGYTF. CDR3 coding DNA: TGTGCCAGCAGTTTAAGGTGGGATGGCTACACCTTC.

In nucleotides, the CDR3 is TGTGCCAGCTCCCAGCGGGGTACCACAGATACGCAGTATTTT. Its protein product is CASSQRGTTDTQYF. The V gene is TRBV6-7, the J gene TRBJ2-3, with 7 bases matching TRBD2. Being an ORF, TRBV6-7 has a function that is uncertain. V trimming: 8 bases; J trimming: 2 bases; junction bases outside the gene matches: 7. This CDR3 comprises 14 residues.

This clone was detected only a few times. DNA of the CDR3: TGCGCCAGCAGAAAAACGTTGAACACTGAAGCTTTCTTT. Protein sequence: CASRKTLNTEAFF. The genes are TRBV10-1 and TRBJ1-1, with no clear D. The CDR3 contains 13 residues. Germline loops: CDR1 WNHNN, CDR2 SYGVQD (reference sequence). Trimming took off 6 bases at V and 0 bases at J, with 8 bases between the two ends.

The chain recombines TRBV6-5 with TRBJ1-6; D is unresolved. Germline assignment: CDR1 MNHEY and CDR2 SVGAGI. The CDR3 is 13 residues long. V lost 6 bases and J 10 bases, leaving 13 bases between the germline ends. The CDR3 sequence is CASSSAEISPLHF. CDR3 coding DNA: TGTGCCAGCAGCAGTGCTGAAATCTCACCCCTCCACTTT.

The chain joins TRBV2 to TRBJ2-2; D might be TRBD2 (6 bases). V lost 1 base and J 3 bases, leaving 18 bases between the germline ends. Germline-derived CDR1 and CDR2 are SNHLY and FYNNEI. The CDR3 is 18 residues long. CDR3 sequence (DNA): TGTGCCAGCAGTGAAGGGGAGGAAGATCTTCGGGACACCGGGGAGCTGTTTTTT. Translation gives CASSEGEEDLRDTGELFF.

The genes are TRBV2 and TRBJ1-2, with a possible D match to TRBD1 (5 bases). Germline V gene sequence: CDR1 SNHLY, CDR2 FYNNEI. The length of the CDR3 is 17 residues. With 6 bases removed from V and 2 bases from J, the gap between germline ends came to 22 bases. CDR3 DNA sequence: TGTGCCAGCAGCATACAATTTTCCGGGACGGCAAACTATGGCTACACCTTC. Translated, it gives CASSIQFSGTANYGYTF.